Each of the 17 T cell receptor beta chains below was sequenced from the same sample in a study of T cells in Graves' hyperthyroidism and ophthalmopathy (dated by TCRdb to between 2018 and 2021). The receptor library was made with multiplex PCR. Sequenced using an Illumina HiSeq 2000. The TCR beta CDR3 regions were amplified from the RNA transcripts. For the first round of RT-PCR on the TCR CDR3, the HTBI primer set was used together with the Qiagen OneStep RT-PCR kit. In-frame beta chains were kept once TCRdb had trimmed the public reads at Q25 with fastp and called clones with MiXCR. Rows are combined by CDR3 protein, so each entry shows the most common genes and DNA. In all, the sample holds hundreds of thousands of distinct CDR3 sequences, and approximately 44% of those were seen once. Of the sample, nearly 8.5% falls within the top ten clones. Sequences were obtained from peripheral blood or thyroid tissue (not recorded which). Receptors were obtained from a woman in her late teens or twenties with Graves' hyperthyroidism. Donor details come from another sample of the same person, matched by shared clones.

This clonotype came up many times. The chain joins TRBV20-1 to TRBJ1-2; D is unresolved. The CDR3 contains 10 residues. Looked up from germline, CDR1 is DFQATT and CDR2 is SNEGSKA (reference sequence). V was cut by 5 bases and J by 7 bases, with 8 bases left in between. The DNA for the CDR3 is TGCAGTGCTCCACAAAGTGGCTACACCTTC. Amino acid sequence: CSAPQSGYTF.

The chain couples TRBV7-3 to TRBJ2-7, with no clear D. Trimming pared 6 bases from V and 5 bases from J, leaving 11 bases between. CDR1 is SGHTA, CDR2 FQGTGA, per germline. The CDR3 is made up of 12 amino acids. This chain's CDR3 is CASSRGRDEQYF. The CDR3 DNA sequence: TGTGCCAGCAGTCGCGGACGCGACGAGCAGTACTTC.

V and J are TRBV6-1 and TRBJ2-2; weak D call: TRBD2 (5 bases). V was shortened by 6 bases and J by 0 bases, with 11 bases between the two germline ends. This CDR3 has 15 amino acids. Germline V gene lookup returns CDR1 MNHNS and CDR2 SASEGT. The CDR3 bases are TGTGCCAGCAGCCCCCGGCGGGCGAACACCGGGGAGCTGTTTTTT. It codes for CASSPRRANTGELFF.

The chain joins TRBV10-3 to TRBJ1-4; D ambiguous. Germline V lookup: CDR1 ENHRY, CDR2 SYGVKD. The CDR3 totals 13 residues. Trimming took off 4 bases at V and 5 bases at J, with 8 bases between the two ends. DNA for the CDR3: TGTGCCATCAGTGTTCAGGCAAATGAAAAACTGTTTTTT. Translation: CAISVQANEKLFF.

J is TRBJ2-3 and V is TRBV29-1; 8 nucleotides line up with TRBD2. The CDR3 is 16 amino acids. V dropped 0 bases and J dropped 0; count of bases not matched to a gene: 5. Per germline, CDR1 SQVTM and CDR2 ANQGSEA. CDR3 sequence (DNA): TGCAGCGTTGAAGATCGGGAGGGGACTAGCACAGATACGCAGTATTTT. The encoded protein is CSVEDREGTSTDTQYF.

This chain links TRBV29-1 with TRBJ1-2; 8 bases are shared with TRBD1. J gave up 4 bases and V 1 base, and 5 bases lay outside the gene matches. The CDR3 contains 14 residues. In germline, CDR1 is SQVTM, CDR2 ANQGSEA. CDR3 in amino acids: CSVEGQGNIYGYTF. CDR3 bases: TGCAGCGTTGAAGGACAGGGGAACATCTATGGCTACACCTTC.

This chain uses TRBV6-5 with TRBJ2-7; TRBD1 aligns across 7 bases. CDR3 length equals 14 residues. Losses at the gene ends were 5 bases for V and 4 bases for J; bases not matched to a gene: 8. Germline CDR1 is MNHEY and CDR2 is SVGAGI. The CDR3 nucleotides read TGTGCCAGCAGTCCCTACAGGGGCCCATACGAGCAGTACTTC. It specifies CASSPYRGPYEQYF.

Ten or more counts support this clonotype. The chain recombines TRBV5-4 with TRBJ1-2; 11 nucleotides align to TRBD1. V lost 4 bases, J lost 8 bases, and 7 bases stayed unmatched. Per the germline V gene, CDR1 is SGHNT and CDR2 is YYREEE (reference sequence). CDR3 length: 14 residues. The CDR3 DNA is TGTGCCAGCAGCAAGGACAGGGGGCTTTTAGGCTACACCTTC. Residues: CASSKDRGLLGYTF. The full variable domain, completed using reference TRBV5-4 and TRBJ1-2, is ETGVTQSPTHLIKTRGQQVTLRCSSQSGHNTVSWYQQALGQGPQFIFQYYREEENGRGNFPPRFSGLQFPNYSSELNVNALELDDSALYLCASSKDRGLLGYTFGSGTRLTVV.

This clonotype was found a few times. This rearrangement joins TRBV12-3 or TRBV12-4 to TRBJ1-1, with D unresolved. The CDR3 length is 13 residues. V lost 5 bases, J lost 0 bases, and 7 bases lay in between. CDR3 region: CASSTNLNTEAFF. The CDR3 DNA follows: TGTGCCAGCAGTACCAACCTGAACACTGAAGCTTTCTTT.

CDR3 bases: TGTGCCAGCAGCGACCCCGGACAGGGGGCCCCCTACGAGCAGTACTTC. Translating gives CASSDPGQGAPYEQYF. The chain combines TRBV24-1 with TRBJ2-7, with TRBD1 matching 11 bases. Germline V CDR1 and CDR2: KGHDR, SFDVKD. Trimming removed 11 bases from V and 2 bases from J; junction bases left unmatched: 13. CDR3 length: 16 residues.

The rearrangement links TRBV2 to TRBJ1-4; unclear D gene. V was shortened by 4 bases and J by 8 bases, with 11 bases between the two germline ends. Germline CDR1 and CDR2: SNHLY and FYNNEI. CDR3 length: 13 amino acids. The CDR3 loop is CASSVGEEEKLFF. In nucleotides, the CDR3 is TGTGCCAGCAGTGTGGGAGAGGAGGAAAAACTGTTTTTT.

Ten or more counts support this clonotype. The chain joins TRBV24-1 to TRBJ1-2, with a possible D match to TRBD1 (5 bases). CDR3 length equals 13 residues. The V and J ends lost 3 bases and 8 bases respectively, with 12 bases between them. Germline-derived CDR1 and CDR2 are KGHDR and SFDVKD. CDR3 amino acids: CATSDVGGDGYTF. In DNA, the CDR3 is TGTGCCACCAGTGATGTTGGCGGGGACGGCTACACCTTC.

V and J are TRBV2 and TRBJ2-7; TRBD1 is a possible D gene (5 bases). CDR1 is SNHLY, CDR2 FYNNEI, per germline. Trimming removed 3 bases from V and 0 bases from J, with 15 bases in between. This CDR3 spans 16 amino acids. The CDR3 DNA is TGTGCCAGCAGTGAGGATGCCAGGGATAGCTCCTACGAGCAGTACTTC. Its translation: CASSEDARDSSYEQYF.

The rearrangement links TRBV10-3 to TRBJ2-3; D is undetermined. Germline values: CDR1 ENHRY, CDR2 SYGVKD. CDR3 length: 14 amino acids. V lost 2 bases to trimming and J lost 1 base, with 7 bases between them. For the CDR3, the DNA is TGTGCCATCAGTGAGCGGGCGGGCACAGATACGCAGTATTTT. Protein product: CAISERAGTDTQYF.

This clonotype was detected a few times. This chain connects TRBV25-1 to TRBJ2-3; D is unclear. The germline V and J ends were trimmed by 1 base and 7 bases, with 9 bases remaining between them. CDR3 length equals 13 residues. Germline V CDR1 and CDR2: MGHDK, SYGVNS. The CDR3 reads CASSESPRNTQYF. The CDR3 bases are TGTGCCAGCAGTGAATCTCCAAGAAATACGCAGTATTTT.

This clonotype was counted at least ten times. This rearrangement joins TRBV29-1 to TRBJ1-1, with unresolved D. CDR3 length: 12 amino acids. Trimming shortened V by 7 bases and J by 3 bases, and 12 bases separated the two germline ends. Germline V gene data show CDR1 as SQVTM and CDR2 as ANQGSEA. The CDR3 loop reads CSASPTDTEAFF. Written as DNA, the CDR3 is TGCAGCGCCTCCCCGACCGACACTGAAGCTTTCTTT. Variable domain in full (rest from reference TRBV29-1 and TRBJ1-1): SAVISQKPSRDICQRGTSLTIQCQVDSQVTMMFWYRQQPGQSLTLIATANQGSEATYESGFVIDKFPISRPNLTFSTLTVSNMSPEDSSIYLCSASPTDTEAFFGQGTRLTVV.

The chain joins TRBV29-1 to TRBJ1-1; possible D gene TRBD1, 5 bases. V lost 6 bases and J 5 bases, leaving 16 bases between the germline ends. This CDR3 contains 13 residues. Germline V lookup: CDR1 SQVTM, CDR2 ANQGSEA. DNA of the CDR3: TGCAGCGTGGAAACCAGGGAGGAGACTGAAGCTTTCTTT. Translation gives CSVETREETEAFF.